This TCR beta chain was recovered during a study of blood T cell repertoires in COVID-19. Generated by immunoSEQ multiplex PCR, the TCRdb table keeps only in-frame clones and is missing some. The sample records over 65,000 clones, about 73% being singletons. This CDR3 region has 16 residues. The V gene's germline CDR1 is SGHTA and CDR2 FQGNSA. V dropped 1 base and J dropped 4; count of bases not matched to a gene: 9. This TCR came from a man in his 60s with COVID-19, enrolled during active disease. This sequence joins TRBV7-2 and TRBJ2-7; 8 bases match TRBD1. The sequencing input was peripheral blood. The chain's CDR3 is CASSLGYGQGMYEQYF. DNA for the CDR3: TGTGCCAGCAGCTTAGGCTACGGACAGGGTATGTACGAGCAGTACTTC.